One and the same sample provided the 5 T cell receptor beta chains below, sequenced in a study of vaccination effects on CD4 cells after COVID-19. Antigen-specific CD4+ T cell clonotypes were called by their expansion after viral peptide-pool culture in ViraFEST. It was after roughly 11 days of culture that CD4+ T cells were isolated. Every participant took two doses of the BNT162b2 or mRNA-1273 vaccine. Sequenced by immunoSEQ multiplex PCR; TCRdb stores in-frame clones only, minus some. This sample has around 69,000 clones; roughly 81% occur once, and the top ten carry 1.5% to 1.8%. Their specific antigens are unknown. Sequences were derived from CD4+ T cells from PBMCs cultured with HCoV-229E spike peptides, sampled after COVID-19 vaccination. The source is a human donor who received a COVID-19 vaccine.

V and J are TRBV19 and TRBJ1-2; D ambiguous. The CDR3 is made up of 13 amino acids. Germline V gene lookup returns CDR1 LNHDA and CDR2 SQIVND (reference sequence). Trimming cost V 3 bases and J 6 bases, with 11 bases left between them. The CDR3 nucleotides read TGTGCCAGTAGTATTAAGGCAGGCAATGGCTACACCTTC. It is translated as CASSIKAGNGYTF. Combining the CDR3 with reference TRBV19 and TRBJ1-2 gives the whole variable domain DGGITQSPKYLFRKEGQNVTLSCEQNLNHDAMYWYRQDPGQGLRLIYYSQIVNDFQKGDIAEGYSVSREKKESFPLTVTSAQKNPTAFYLCASSIKAGNGYTFGSGTRLTVV.

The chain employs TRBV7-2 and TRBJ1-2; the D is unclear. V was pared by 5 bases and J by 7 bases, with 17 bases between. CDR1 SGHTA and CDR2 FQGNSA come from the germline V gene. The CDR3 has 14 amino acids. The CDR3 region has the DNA TGTGCCAGCAGCCCCCTCGTCGAGGGAGGTGGCTACACCTTC. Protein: CASSPLVEGGGYTF.

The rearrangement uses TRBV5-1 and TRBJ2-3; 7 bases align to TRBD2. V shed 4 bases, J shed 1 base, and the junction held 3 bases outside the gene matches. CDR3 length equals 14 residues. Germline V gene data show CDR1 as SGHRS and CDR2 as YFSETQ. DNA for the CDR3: TGCGCCAGCAGCCGAGCGGGGCGCACAGATACGCAGTATTTT. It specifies CASSRAGRTDTQYF.

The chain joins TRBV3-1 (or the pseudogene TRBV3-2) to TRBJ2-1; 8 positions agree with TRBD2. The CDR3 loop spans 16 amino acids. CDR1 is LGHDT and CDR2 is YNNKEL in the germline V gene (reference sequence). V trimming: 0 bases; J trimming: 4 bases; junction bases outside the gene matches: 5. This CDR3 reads CASSQDSSGDYNEQFF. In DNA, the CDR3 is TGTGCCAGCAGCCAAGATAGTAGCGGGGATTACAATGAGCAGTTCTTC.

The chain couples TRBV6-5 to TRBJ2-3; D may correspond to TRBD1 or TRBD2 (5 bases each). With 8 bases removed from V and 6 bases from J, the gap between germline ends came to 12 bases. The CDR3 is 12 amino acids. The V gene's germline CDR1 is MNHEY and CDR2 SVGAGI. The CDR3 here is CASLPGPDTQYF. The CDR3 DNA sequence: TGTGCCAGCCTCCCGGGGCCCGATACGCAGTATTTT.